This T cell receptor beta chain was sequenced in a study of graft-versus-host responses after intestinal transplantation. About the study: Transplantation in recipients was multivisceral, liver-intestinal, or isolated intestinal. Every recipient had anti-thymocyte globulin induction and about three years of tacrolimus plus steroids.

A note on this clone: Its antigen is not known.

General study results and limits: Early HvG declines after transplant were associated with peak circulating GvH clone levels. Marrow from the recipient contained GvH clones, some of which had appeared first in ileum or blood.

Profiled with immunoSEQ multiplex PCR; TCRdb holds only in-frame clones, not every one. Counted here are tens of thousands of clones, approximately 84% occurring once; the ten biggest clones make up roughly 0.45%. Germline CDR1 SGHAT, CDR2 FQNNGV. The CDR3 length is 14 residues. V lost 3 bases and J lost 1, with 10 bases in between. V and J are TRBV11-2 and TRBJ2-7, with D unresolved. The TCR comes from a human donor who was the organ donor for an intestinal transplant. The material sequenced was unstimulated CD4+ T cells sorted from spleen or lymph node cells, taken before transplant. CDR3 residues: CASSLAGESYEQYF. DNA of the CDR3: TGTGCCAGCAGCTTGGCAGGAGAGTCCTACGAGCAGTACTTC.